Included here is one TCR beta chain sequence, with context. The sample belongs to a study of OX40 agonist ivuxolimab in advanced cancers. Using immunoSEQ multiplex PCR, the repertoire was profiled, and TCRdb retains in-frame clones only, with some absent. The sample consists of roughly 70,000 clones, roughly four fifths of them appearing once. This CDR3 region has 14 residues. Germline V CDR1 and CDR2: SGHRS, YFSETQ. The ends lost 4 bases at V and 0 bases at J; junction bases unmatched: 3. Material: CD4+ or CD8+ T cells sorted from blood, obtained in a trial of the OX40 agonist ivuxolimab. This chain uses TRBV5-1 with TRBJ1-1; the match to TRBD1 covers 7 bases. The source is an adult with an advanced solid tumor such as melanoma, head and neck, liver or kidney cancer. The CDR3 DNA is TGCGCCAGCAGCCTCGGACAGGTGAACACTGAAGCTTTCTTT. Translation gives CASSLGQVNTEAFF.